Below are 6 T cell receptor beta chains sequenced from a single sample in a study of T-cell memory formation after mild COVID-19. TCRdb re-called the 5' RACE reads through MiXCR, storing one row per CDR3 protein. The sample includes 400,000 to 500,000 distinct CDR3 sequences, about 20% of them seen just once. Input material: PBMCs or a T cell subset sorted from them (not recorded which). These receptors all come from an adult woman who had mild COVID-19 (a few samples of this study predate the infection). Cell type and time point are not known.

This sequence joins TRBV12-3 or TRBV12-4 and TRBJ2-7; TRBD1 is a possible D gene (6 bases). There are 15 residues in the CDR3. Trimming pared 5 bases from V and 3 bases from J, leaving 17 bases between. DNA for the CDR3: TGTGCCAGCAGTGTCACCGGGACACGGTACTACGAGCAGTACTTC. Its protein product is CASSVTGTRYYEQYF.

V is TRBV2 and J is TRBJ2-7; unclear D gene. V dropped 8 bases and J dropped 2 bases, with 16 bases sitting between them. The CDR3 is 14 amino acids. Germline CDR1 and CDR2: SNHLY and FYNNEI. CDR3 DNA: TGTGCCAGCGCGGCCCAACCCCACACCTACGAGCAGTACTTC. Amino acids: CASAAQPHTYEQYF.

This clonotype showed up just a few times. V usage is TRBV30 and J usage is TRBJ2-7; D is unresolved. The CDR3 extends over 10 amino acids. Germline V gene lookup returns CDR1 GTSNPN and CDR2 SVGIG (reference sequence). The germline V and J ends were trimmed by 2 bases and 4 bases, with 3 bases remaining between them. In DNA, the CDR3 is TGTGCCTGGAGTAGATACGAGCAGTACTTC. Residues: CAWSRYEQYF.

This clonotype was observed a handful of times. The rearrangement joins TRBV11-3 to TRBJ1-1; 7 bases are shared with TRBD1. Germline loops: CDR1 SGHNT, CDR2 YENEEA. J was trimmed by 7 bases and V by 6 bases; bases with no gene match: 8. The length of the CDR3 is 13 residues. The CDR3: CASRLRQGYEAFF. The CDR3 bases are TGTGCCAGCAGGCTGAGACAGGGCTATGAAGCTTTCTTT.

This clonotype showed up just a few times. The chain has TRBV20-1 and TRBJ2-7; D is ambiguous. The germline V and J ends were trimmed by 3 bases and 1 base, with 7 bases remaining between them. The CDR3 is 12 residues long. Germline CDR1 and CDR2: DFQATT and SNEGSKA (reference sequence). The CDR3 here is CSARLGSYEQYF. DNA of the CDR3: TGCAGTGCTAGGTTGGGATCCTACGAGCAGTACTTC.

The chain recombines TRBV29-1 with TRBJ2-7; 8 bases are shared with TRBD1. Germline V gives CDR1 SQVTM, CDR2 ANQGSEA. Unmatched junction bases numbered 9, after V lost 4 bases and J lost 4 bases. The CDR3 consists of 14 residues. The CDR3 sequence: CSVGRGTGSYEQYF. DNA for the CDR3: TGCAGCGTTGGCCGGGGGACAGGCTCTTACGAGCAGTACTTC.